This TCR beta chain was captured in a study of T cells after posttransplantation cyclophosphamide. Trimming cost V 5 bases and J 7 bases, with 12 bases left between them. There are 12 residues in the CDR3. The germline V gene has CDR1 MDHEN and CDR2 SYDVKM. Findings of the study overall: Donor CD8+ memory clones often dominated recipient blood repertoires at later times. Recipient CMV seropositivity and CMV reactivation strongly tracked TRB clonality.

Worth noting for this clone: Its specificity is unknown.

Sequencing used immunoSEQ multiplex PCR; TCRdb keeps in-frame clones, though not all of them. The sample has about 16,000 clones; around 95% are singletons. The naive gate required viable CD3+CD4+ or CD3+CD8+ cells with CCR7+CD45RA+CD45RO-CD95-CD27+CD28+ phenotype. The origin of this receptor is a woman between 45 and 60 years old in good health and a related stem cell transplant donor. The source material was naive CD4+ T cells sorted from blood. The chain couples TRBV28 to TRBJ2-7; D is unresolved. As DNA, the CDR3 is TGTGCCAGCAGTCCGACTGATTTGGAGCAGTACTTC. Protein: CASSPTDLEQYF.